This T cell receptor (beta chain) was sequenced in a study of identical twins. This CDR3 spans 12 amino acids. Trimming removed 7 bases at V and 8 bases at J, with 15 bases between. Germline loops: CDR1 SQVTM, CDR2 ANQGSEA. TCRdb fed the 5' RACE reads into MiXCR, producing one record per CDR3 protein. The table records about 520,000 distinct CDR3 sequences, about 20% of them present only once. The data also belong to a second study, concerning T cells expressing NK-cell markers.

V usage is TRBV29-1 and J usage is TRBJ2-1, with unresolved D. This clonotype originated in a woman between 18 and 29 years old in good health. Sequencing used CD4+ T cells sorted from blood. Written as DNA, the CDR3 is TGCAGCGCCTTAGGGTATGGGGATGAGCAGTTCTTC. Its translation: CSALGYGDEQFF.